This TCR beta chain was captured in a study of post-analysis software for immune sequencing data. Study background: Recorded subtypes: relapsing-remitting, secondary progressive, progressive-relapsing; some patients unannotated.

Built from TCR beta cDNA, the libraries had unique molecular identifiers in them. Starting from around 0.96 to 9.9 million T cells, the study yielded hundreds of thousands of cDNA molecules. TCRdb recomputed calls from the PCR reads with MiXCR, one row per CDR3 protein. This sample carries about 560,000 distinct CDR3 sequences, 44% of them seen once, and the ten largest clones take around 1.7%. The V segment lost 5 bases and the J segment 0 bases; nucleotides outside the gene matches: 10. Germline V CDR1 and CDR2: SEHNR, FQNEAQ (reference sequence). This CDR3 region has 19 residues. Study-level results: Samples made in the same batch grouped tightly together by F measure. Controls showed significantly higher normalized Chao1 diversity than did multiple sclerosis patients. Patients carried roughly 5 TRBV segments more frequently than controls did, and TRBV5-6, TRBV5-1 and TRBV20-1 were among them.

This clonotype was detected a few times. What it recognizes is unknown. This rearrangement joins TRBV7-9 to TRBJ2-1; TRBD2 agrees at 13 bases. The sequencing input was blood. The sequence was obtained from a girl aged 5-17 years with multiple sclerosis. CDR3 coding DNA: TGTGCCAGCAGCGAGACTAGCGGGAGGAGAAAGAGCTCCTACAATGAGCAGTTCTTC. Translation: CASSETSGRRKSSYNEQFF. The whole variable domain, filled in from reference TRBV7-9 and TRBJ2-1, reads DTGVSQNPRHKITKRGQNVTFRCDPISEHNRLYWYRQTLGQGPEFLTYFQNEAQLEKSRLLSDRFSAERPKGSFSTLEIQRTEQGDSAMYLCASSETSGRRKSSYNEQFFGPGTRLTVL.